Listed here are 23 T cell receptor beta chains from one sample, sequenced in a study of CD8+ T cells in alopecia areata. In each case, RNA was isolated and then reverse transcribed into cDNA as the sequencing template. The data were produced by immunoSEQ multiplex PCR, yet TCRdb's version contains in-frame clones alone and is incomplete. This sample has about 190,000 clones, with roughly 53% found just once. Treatment defined: oral pan-JAK inhibitor, 5-10 mg twice daily. The sequences come from CD8+ T cells sorted from blood, collected at week 24, from a patient treated with tofacitinib. The receptor source for this set is a human donor with alopecia areata.

V usage is TRBV28 and J usage is TRBJ1-6; D gene ambiguous. CDR3 length equals 12 residues. In germline, CDR1 is MDHEN, CDR2 SYDVKM. V was shortened by 3 bases and J by 9 bases, with 6 bases between the two germline ends. CDR3 loop: CASSLGSSPLHF. CDR3 nucleotides: TGTGCCAGCAGTTTGGGGAGTTCACCCCTCCACTTT.

The chain carries TRBV6-5 and TRBJ2-5; D is unresolved. Germline V gives CDR1 MNHEY, CDR2 SVGAGI. Trimming left V 0 bases short and J 4 bases short, with 9 bases between. The CDR3 has 14 residues. The CDR3 DNA follows: TGTGCCAGCAGTTACTCGAACCCCCCAGAGACCCAGTACTTC. The encoded protein is CASSYSNPPETQYF.

The rearrangement links TRBV23-1 to TRBJ2-7; the D is unclear. TRBV23-1 is an ORF, with its function uncertain. Trimming left V 4 bases short and J 1 base short, with 14 bases between. This CDR3 contains 15 residues. CDR3 amino acids: CASSLVGPTSYEQYF. As DNA, the CDR3 is TGCGCCAGCAGTCTAGTTGGGCCTACATCCTACGAGCAGTACTTC.

The rearrangement joins TRBV9 to TRBJ1-2; D gene unclear. V lost 7 bases to trimming and J lost 6 bases, with 7 bases between them. CDR3 length: 10 residues. The germline V gene encodes CDR1 SGDLS and CDR2 YYNGEE. The CDR3 sequence: CASGVDGYTF. The DNA for the CDR3 is TGTGCCAGCGGGGTGGATGGCTACACCTTC.

The gene calls are TRBV7-9 and TRBJ2-3; 7 nucleotides line up with TRBD1. The CDR3 extends over 15 amino acids. The junction had 8 bases not matched to a gene; V was cut back by 5 bases and J by 3 bases. CDR1 SEHNR and CDR2 FQNEAQ come from the germline V gene (reference sequence). The CDR3 nucleotides read TGTGCCAGCAGCATCCGACAGGGTGGAACAGATACGCAGTATTTT. It is translated as CASSIRQGGTDTQYF.

This chain joins TRBV29-1 and TRBJ2-1; D unresolved. The CDR3 has 13 residues. V was pared by 0 bases and J by 6 bases, with 9 bases between. Per the germline V gene, CDR1 is SQVTM and CDR2 is ANQGSEA. In nucleotides, the CDR3 is TGCAGCGTTGAAGATTTCTGGAGCAATGAGCAGTTCTTC. Protein sequence: CSVEDFWSNEQFF.

The chain carries TRBV4-1 and TRBJ1-1, with unresolved D. Germline CDR1 reads MGHRA; CDR2 reads YSYEKL. The CDR3 runs to 12 residues. Trimming took off 1 base at V and 7 bases at J, with 7 bases between the two ends. In DNA form, the CDR3 reads TGCGCCAGCAGCCAAGGAGTCCGTGAAGCTTTCTTT. Protein: CASSQGVREAFF.

The chain uses TRBV6-5 and TRBJ2-7, with a weak D call TRBD2 (6 bases). Trimming stripped 2 bases from V and 2 bases from J, with 7 bases between. Per germline, CDR1 MNHEY and CDR2 SVGAGI. The CDR3 runs 13 residues. The CDR3 region is CASSYGLTYEQYF. The CDR3, as DNA: TGTGCCAGCAGTTACGGACTAACCTACGAGCAGTACTTC.

This clone was seen only once. The rearrangement joins TRBV27 to TRBJ2-7, with D possibly being TRBD2 (7 bases). Between the trimmed V and J ends, which lost 3 bases and 3 bases, there was a span of 21 bases. The germline CDR1 and CDR2 sequences are MNHEY and SMNVEV (reference sequence). The CDR3 consists of 17 residues. CDR3 protein: CASSFRGGSGNYYEQYF. DNA for the CDR3: TGTGCCAGCAGTTTTAGGGGGGGGTCCGGAAATTACTACGAGCAGTACTTC.

The chain couples TRBV30 to TRBJ2-2; TRBD2 might be the D (5 bases). Trimming took 4 bases from V and 4 from J, leaving 10 bases between them. The germline CDR1 and CDR2 sequences are GTSNPN and SVGIG (reference sequence). The CDR3 sequence is 13 residues long. CDR3 DNA: TGTGCCTGGACTGTCCGGGGCACCGGGGAGCTGTTTTTT. Residues: CAWTVRGTGELFF.

Note on this clone: Relative to the germline gene, one junction end is altered; a read error may explain this. V and J are TRBV20-1 and TRBJ2-7; D possibly corresponds to TRBD1 (6 bases). The CDR3 has 11 residues. CDR1 is DFQATT and CDR2 is SNEGSKA in the germline V gene (reference sequence). For the CDR3, the DNA is TGCAGTGCTCCTACCGGACAGTTGTTATGGTTC. Translating it yields CSAPTGQLLWF.

The genes are TRBV12-5 and TRBJ2-2; 7 bases map to TRBD1. The CDR3 has 15 amino acids. Germline CDR1 is LGHNT and CDR2 is FRNRAP. V was pared by 2 bases and J by 5 bases, with 5 bases of the junction left unmatched. The CDR3 here is CASGLMTGSTGELFF. The CDR3 nucleotides are TGTGCTAGTGGTTTGATGACAGGGTCGACCGGGGAGCTGTTTTTT.

This clone has only a few counts. This chain joins TRBV7-9 and TRBJ2-7; TRBD2 is a possible D gene (5 bases). The CDR3 covers 16 residues. Germline CDR1 SEHNR, CDR2 FQNEAQ (reference sequence). Trimming cost V 0 bases and J 1 base, with 13 bases left between them. The CDR3 here is CASSLAGVGRSYEQYF. The CDR3 nucleotides are TGTGCCAGCAGCTTAGCCGGGGTGGGCAGGTCCTACGAGCAGTACTTC.

This sequence joins TRBV7-9 and TRBJ1-6; 7 bases are a match to TRBD1. The CDR3 consists of 15 residues. The V segment lost 3 bases and the J segment 10 bases; nucleotides outside the gene matches: 9. CDR1 is SEHNR and CDR2 is FQNEAQ in the germline V gene (reference sequence). The CDR3 DNA is TGTGCCAGCAGCTTCTCCGACAGGGCTGGGTCACCCCTCCACTTT. Amino acid sequence: CASSFSDRAGSPLHF.

This clone showed up just once. J is TRBJ1-2 and V is TRBV7-2; D is undetermined. The CDR3 length is 12 residues. The V end lost 5 bases, the J end lost 6 bases, and 10 bases lay between the germline ends. Per germline, CDR1 SGHTA and CDR2 FQGNSA. The CDR3 nucleotides are TGTGCCAGCAGCCCCGACTTGAATGGCTACACCTTC. This codes for CASSPDLNGYTF.

The chain employs TRBV27 and TRBJ2-5, with 8 bases lining up with TRBD1. The trim removed 6 bases at V and 4 bases at J, leaving 10 bases unmatched. The germline CDR1 and CDR2 sequences are MNHEY and SMNVEV (reference sequence). This CDR3 has 15 amino acids. CDR3 sequence (DNA): TGTGCCAGCAGGACCCCCAGGGGGCCGGCAGAGACCCAGTACTTC. This translates into CASRTPRGPAETQYF.

The chain recombines TRBV5-1 with TRBJ2-6; TRBD1 is a possible D gene (6 bases). The CDR3 has 19 residues. Germline CDR1 SGHRS, CDR2 YFSETQ. V lost 5 bases and J lost 0, with 21 bases in between. DNA for the CDR3: TGCGCCAGCAGTCCGGATTGGGGGCCCCCCTCCTCTGGGGCCAACGTCCTGACTTTC. Its translation: CASSPDWGPPSSGANVLTF.

This clone was observed a few times. J is TRBJ1-3 and V is TRBV6-6; perhaps TRBD1 as D (5 bases). Germline loops: CDR1 MNHNY, CDR2 SVGAGI (reference sequence). Trimming removed 6 bases at V and 4 bases at J, with 19 bases between. CDR3 size: 16 residues. In nucleotides, the CDR3 is TGTGCCAGCAGAATGCCGGGGGACGAATTCGGAAACACCATATATTTT. Encoded protein: CASRMPGDEFGNTIYF.

This clone was seen a handful of times. V and J are TRBV5-6 and TRBJ2-7; 9 bases are shared with TRBD1. The CDR3 has 17 residues. Germline V gene sequence: CDR1 SGHDT, CDR2 YYEEEE. The ends lost 4 bases at V and 2 bases at J; junction bases unmatched: 13. The chain's CDR3 is CASSALGSGQGPYEQYF. In DNA form, the CDR3 reads TGTGCCAGCAGCGCCCTGGGTTCCGGACAGGGGCCCTACGAGCAGTACTTC.

The chain combines TRBV7-6 with TRBJ2-3; 12 nucleotides agree with TRBD2. V dropped 5 bases and J dropped 4; count of bases not matched to a gene: 10. The germline V gene has CDR1 SGHVS and CDR2 FNYEAQ. The CDR3 consists of 17 residues. CDR3 region: CASSAPLAGGRADTQYF. The CDR3 nucleotides are TGTGCCAGCAGCGCACCCCTAGCGGGGGGGCGAGCAGATACGCAGTATTTT. The whole variable domain, filled in from reference TRBV7-6 and TRBJ2-3, reads GAGVSQSPRYKVTKRGQDVALRCDPISGHVSLYWYRQALGQGPEFLTYFNYEAQQDKSGLPNDRFSAERPEGSISTLTIQRTEQRDSAMYRCASSAPLAGGRADTQYFGPGTRLTVL.

The chain has TRBV7-4 and TRBJ1-2; 9 bases are a match to TRBD1. The CDR3 spans 13 residues. The V gene's germline CDR1 is SGHVT and CDR2 SQSDAQ. V trimming: 5 bases; J trimming: 5 bases; junction bases outside the gene matches: 3. In nucleotides, the CDR3 is TGTGCCAGCAGCCCAGGGACAGGGTATGGCTACACCTTC. Translated, it gives CASSPGTGYGYTF.

The chain combines TRBV4-1 with TRBJ2-7, with D perhaps assigned TRBD1 or TRBD2 (5 bases each). V was shortened by 8 bases and J by 1 base, with 12 bases between the two germline ends. Germline CDR1 MGHRA, CDR2 YSYEKL. CDR3 size: 13 residues. The CDR3 DNA is TGCGCCAGCGGCCGGGGCCCTTCCTACGAGCAGTACTTC. It codes for CASGRGPSYEQYF.

The rearrangement links TRBV10-3 to TRBJ2-3; the match to TRBD2 covers 8 bases. This CDR3 spans 21 amino acids. In germline, CDR1 is ENHRY, CDR2 SYGVKD. The trim removed 4 bases at V and 1 base at J, leaving 22 bases unmatched. DNA of the CDR3: TGTGCCATCAGTGGAGCGAGGAGCGGGGGCCCCTCGGGCTTTGGCACAGATACGCAGTATTTT. This translates into CAISGARSGGPSGFGTDTQYF.